A single sample gave rise to the 22 T cell receptor beta chains below, sequenced in a study of cytomegalovirus exposure and HLA in healthy donors. TCRdb's copy holds only in-frame clones and misses some; the assay was immunoSEQ multiplex PCR. The sample shows about 130,000 clones, about 96% of them seen only once. The sequenced sample was PBMCs. The receptors were gathered from a young man in good health and CMV-seronegative.

The chain joins TRBV10-1 to TRBJ2-7; 10 bases map to TRBD1. J lost 2 bases, V lost 0 bases, and 22 bases had no gene match. Germline V gene lookup returns CDR1 WNHNN and CDR2 SYGVQD (reference sequence). The CDR3 sequence is 22 residues long. The DNA of the CDR3 is TGCGCCAGCAGTGAGTCCCTCTTAAGGGGGGGGACAGGGGAGGGGAGAACCTACGAGCAGTACTTC. Protein product: CASSESLLRGGTGEGRTYEQYF.

V is TRBV4-1 and J is TRBJ2-1; the match to TRBD2 covers 7 bases. V was pared by 3 bases and J by 5 bases, with 10 bases of the junction left unmatched. Germline CDR1 reads MGHRA; CDR2 reads YSYEKL. The CDR3 has 16 residues. In nucleotides, the CDR3 is TGCGCCAGCAGCCATCTCTGGGGAGGGAACCACAATGAGCAGTTCTTC. Protein: CASSHLWGGNHNEQFF.

V usage is TRBV7-9 and J usage is TRBJ2-1, with 13 bases fitting TRBD2. The CDR3 runs 16 residues. V gave up 4 bases and J gave up 7 bases; unmatched junction bases: 7. Looked up from germline, CDR1 is SEHNR and CDR2 is FQNEAQ (reference sequence). This CDR3 reads CASSSILAGGPNEQFF. CDR3 DNA: TGTGCCAGCAGCTCCATACTAGCGGGAGGGCCTAATGAGCAGTTCTTC.

This chain joins TRBV27 and TRBJ1-1; D gene uncertain. V lost 5 bases and J lost 6, with 19 bases in between. CDR3 size: 15 residues. The V gene's germline CDR1 is MNHEY and CDR2 SMNVEV (reference sequence). The CDR3 loop is CASSPRAIGIAEAFF. In nucleotides, the CDR3 is TGTGCCAGCAGTCCCCGGGCCATCGGGATTGCTGAAGCTTTCTTT.

The chain links TRBV5-4 to TRBJ2-4, with TRBD1 matching over 7 bases. Trimming took 6 bases from V and 9 from J; bases not matched to a gene: 9. Germline lookup yields CDR1 SGHNT and CDR2 YYREEE (reference sequence). This CDR3 contains 13 residues. This CDR3 reads CASMRQGQAIQYF. The CDR3 DNA reads as TGTGCCAGCATGCGACAGGGCCAGGCCATTCAGTACTTC.

The V gene is TRBV6-1, the J gene TRBJ2-7; TRBD2 might be the D (5 bases). The germline V and J ends were trimmed by 9 bases and 1 base, with 16 bases remaining between them. Germline assignment: CDR1 MNHNS and CDR2 SASEGT. There are 14 residues in the CDR3. The CDR3 DNA reads as TGTGCCAGTCGCGTCCCCGGGATTTCCTACGAGCAGTACTTC. Residues: CASRVPGISYEQYF.

This clone has just one count. In DNA, the CDR3 is TGTGCCAGCAGTCCTCCGAAACAGGGGAAAGGCACTGAAGCTTTCTTT. Encoded protein: CASSPPKQGKGTEAFF. The chain has TRBV28 and TRBJ1-1, with 7 bases lining up with TRBD1. Germline loops: CDR1 MDHEN, CDR2 SYDVKM. V lost 5 bases to trimming and J lost 4 bases; unmatched junction nucleotides: 13. CDR3 size: 16 residues.

The CDR3 region has the DNA TGTGCCAGCAGTTCGACAGCCCAGGCTTTGGGCTACACCTTC. Translating it yields CASSSTAQALGYTF. This sequence joins TRBV6-5 and TRBJ1-2; a possible D gene is TRBD1 (5 bases). The V end lost 4 bases, the J end lost 8 bases, and 17 bases lay between the germline ends. The CDR3 has 14 residues. Per germline, CDR1 MNHEY and CDR2 SVGAGI.

This clone appeared a few times. The chain employs TRBV7-9 and TRBJ2-3; D is unresolved. Germline values: CDR1 SEHNR, CDR2 FQNEAQ (reference sequence). Trimming removed 5 bases at V and 4 bases at J, with 19 bases between. The CDR3 has 16 residues. Here the CDR3 reads CASSTPRHPVPDTQYF. In DNA form, the CDR3 reads TGTGCCAGCAGCACCCCTCGACATCCTGTCCCAGATACGCAGTATTTT.

The chain couples TRBV9 to TRBJ2-7, with 13 bases lining up with TRBD2. V lost 4 bases and J lost 1; bases outside the gene matches: 5. Germline CDR1 is SGDLS and CDR2 is YYNGEE. This CDR3 is 16 amino acids long. CDR3 DNA sequence: TGTGCCAGCAGCCCCTGGGGACTAGCGGGATCCTACGAGCAGTACTTC. Translating it yields CASSPWGLAGSYEQYF.

The genes are TRBV6-5 and TRBJ2-7, with 7 bases lining up with TRBD2. The CDR3 is 11 amino acids. Germline V gene lookup returns CDR1 MNHEY and CDR2 SVGAGI. V dropped 11 bases and J dropped 3; count of bases not matched to a gene: 4. The CDR3 region is CAGRDLYEQYF. Written as DNA, the CDR3 is TGTGCCGGGAGGGATCTCTACGAGCAGTACTTC.

V is TRBV15 and J is TRBJ1-4; D ambiguous. The CDR3 extends over 15 amino acids. The germline gives CDR1 LNHNV, CDR2 YYDKDF (reference sequence). V lost 0 bases and J 6 bases, leaving 11 bases between the germline ends. This CDR3 is CATSREGHLDEKLFF. In nucleotides, the CDR3 is TGTGCCACCAGCAGAGAGGGCCATTTGGATGAAAAACTGTTTTTT.

The chain carries TRBV10-1 and TRBJ2-7, with D maybe TRBD1 (6 bases). CDR1 and CDR2 from the germline V gene are WNHNN and SYGVQD (reference sequence). The CDR3 loop spans 15 amino acids. The ends were cut back, 8 bases at V and 2 bases at J, with 19 bases in the middle. CDR3 nucleotides: TGCGCCAGCCCTCCACAGGGAACAGGGACCTACGAGCAGTACTTC. Translating it yields CASPPQGTGTYEQYF.

The V and J genes are TRBV6-5 and TRBJ2-3; 10 positions match TRBD2. The CDR3 consists of 14 residues. Trimming removed 7 bases from V and 8 bases from J; junction bases left unmatched: 9. The germline V gene has CDR1 MNHEY and CDR2 SVGAGI. The CDR3 here is CASIKREGSVTQYF. The CDR3 nucleotides are TGTGCCAGCATCAAGCGGGAGGGTTCCGTTACGCAGTATTTT.

The chain combines TRBV4-2 with TRBJ1-2; 9 bases are shared with TRBD1. Germline V gene data show CDR1 as LGHNA and CDR2 as YNFKEQ. V lost 5 bases and J lost 2; bases outside the gene matches: 15. The CDR3 is 18 amino acids. This chain's CDR3 is CASSSIPGPTGGNYGYTF. CDR3 in DNA: TGTGCCAGCAGCTCTATTCCGGGCCCCACAGGGGGCAACTATGGCTACACCTTC.

J is TRBJ2-6 and V is TRBV9, with 7 bases fitting TRBD1. V was pared by 4 bases and J by 0 bases, with 10 bases of the junction left unmatched. The CDR3 runs to 18 residues. Germline V gives CDR1 SGDLS, CDR2 YYNGEE. Here the CDR3 DNA reads TGTGCCAGCAGCAACCCCGGGACAGTGCCCTCTGGGGCCAACGTCCTGACTTTC. Its protein is CASSNPGTVPSGANVLTF. Variable domain in full (rest from reference TRBV9 and TRBJ2-6): DSGVTQTPKHLITATGQRVTLRCSPRSGDLSVYWYQQSLDQGLQFLIQYYNGEERAKGNILERFSAQQFPDLHSELNLSSLELGDSALYFCASSNPGTVPSGANVLTFGAGSRLTVL.

This rearrangement joins TRBV6-5 to TRBJ1-1; 7 positions match TRBD1. Germline values: CDR1 MNHEY, CDR2 SVGAGI. J gave up 3 bases and V 6 bases, and 4 bases lay outside the gene matches. This CDR3 is 13 amino acids long. The CDR3 sequence is CASRPTGYTEAFF. In DNA form, the CDR3 reads TGTGCCAGCAGGCCGACAGGGTACACTGAAGCTTTCTTT.

The rearrangement uses TRBV6-5 and TRBJ1-2; D is unclear. V was pared by 5 bases and J by 3 bases, with 10 bases between. This CDR3 region has 13 residues. The V gene's germline CDR1 is MNHEY and CDR2 SVGAGI. The CDR3 nucleotides read TGTGCCAGCAGTACCCCCGGGGACTATGGCTACACCTTC. Translated, it gives CASSTPGDYGYTF.

This chain connects TRBV19 to TRBJ2-7, with a weak D call TRBD2 (5 bases). The CDR3 spans 14 residues. Germline V gene sequence: CDR1 LNHDA, CDR2 SQIVND (reference sequence). Trimming shortened V by 1 base and J by 3 bases, and 10 bases separated the two germline ends. CDR3 loop: CASSIGSGGYEQYF. DNA of the CDR3: TGTGCCAGTAGTATAGGCAGCGGAGGCTACGAGCAGTACTTC.

The V gene is TRBV6-5, the J gene TRBJ2-7; 9 bases are shared with TRBD1. The CDR3 loop spans 15 amino acids. V lost 6 bases to trimming and J lost 3 bases; unmatched junction nucleotides: 9. Per the germline V gene, CDR1 is MNHEY and CDR2 is SVGAGI. This CDR3 is CASSHTGTGIYEQYF. The CDR3, as DNA: TGTGCCAGCAGCCACACCGGGACAGGGATCTACGAGCAGTACTTC.

The chain employs TRBV28 and TRBJ2-7; D might be TRBD1 (6 bases). Trimming took 5 bases from V and 6 from J, leaving 14 bases between them. In germline, CDR1 is MDHEN, CDR2 SYDVKM. CDR3 length equals 13 residues. The DNA of the CDR3 is TGTGCCAGCAGTCCTCCAGGGGTTGGCGAGCAGTACTTC. This encodes CASSPPGVGEQYF.

This chain links TRBV6-5 with TRBJ1-1; the D gene is possibly TRBD1 (6 bases). CDR3 length equals 11 residues. Germline V lookup: CDR1 MNHEY, CDR2 SVGAGI. Trimming stripped 5 bases from V and 7 bases from J, with 8 bases between. Here the CDR3 DNA reads TGTGCCAGCAGTGGACAGCGTGAAGCTTTCTTT. Translation gives CASSGQREAFF.